This record looks at one T cell receptor beta chain sequence and its context. TCRdb re-derived calls from the RT-PCR reads in MiXCR, one entry per CDR3 protein. The sample yields approximately 170,000 distinct CDR3 sequences, approximately 12% seen once. The record originates from a study of response to subunit inactivated influenza vaccine. Germline V gives CDR1 DFQATT, CDR2 SNEGSKA (reference sequence). The CDR3 consists of 14 residues. V lost 6 bases and J 1 base, leaving 15 bases between the germline ends. The same specimen was also included in a second study, on T cells expressing NK-cell markers. Turning to that study: For TCR beta, cDNA was produced by 5'RACE template switching with UMIs. Dominant NKG2C+ clonotypes accounted for 1.0-7.0% of CD8+ T cells in more than five donors.

The specimen comprised CD8+ T cells sorted from PBMCs, sampled approximately 12 days after vaccination. The receptor's source is a man aged 45-65 years who received an inactivated influenza vaccine. The chain is built from TRBV20-1 and TRBJ2-5; D not certain. The CDR3 loop reads CSANEEISQETQYF. The CDR3 nucleotides read TGCAGTGCAAACGAAGAGATTTCCCAAGAGACCCAGTACTTC.